This passage covers 15 T cell receptor beta chains from one sample sequenced in a study of shared clonotypes between healthy human individuals (dated by TCRdb to the early 2020s). The method was the immunoSEQ multiplex PCR assay. TCRdb provides this immuneACCESS table in a form limited to in-frame rearrangements. Some clones are lacking; in checked studies, under half of them reflect an unresolved V gene, and why the rest are absent is not known. The sample contains some 2,000,000 clones, under 97% of them found a single time. The top ten clones comprise less than 0.15% of the sample. Source material: naive CD4+ T cells sorted from blood. The cell subset or site label here, explained by the study, means: CD45RA+ positively selected. All receptors derive from a young man in good health.

About this clone: Other nucleotide sequences in the sample specify the same CDR3. V and J are TRBV7-8 and TRBJ1-2; the D is unclear. Germline CDR1 and CDR2: SGHVS and FQNEAQ. V lost 5 bases and J 7 bases, leaving 11 bases between the germline ends. CDR3 length: 12 amino acids. CDR3 nucleotides: TGTGCCAGCAGCCAGCCGGGGTTTGGCTACACCTTC. Protein: CASSQPGFGYTF.

V usage is TRBV21-1 and J usage is TRBJ2-4; the table's D call, TRBD1, was not checked against the DNA. TRBV21-1 is a pseudogene. The CDR3 sequence is 13 residues long. CDR3 region: CASSKQWKNIQYF. In DNA, the CDR3 is TGTGCCAGCAGCAAACAGTGGAAAAACATTCAGTACTTC.

This clone appeared once. The chain carries TRBV5-1 and TRBJ1-3, with D possibly TRBD1 on 5 matching bases. The germline gives CDR1 SGHRS, CDR2 YFSETQ. Trimming took 0 bases from V and 0 from J, leaving 13 bases between them. This CDR3 has 17 amino acids. CDR3 nucleotides: TGCGCCAGCAGCTTGGCCCAAAACAGGCTCTCTGGAAACACCATATATTTT. This encodes CASSLAQNRLSGNTIYF.

In nucleotides, the CDR3 is TGCGCCAGCAGTGCGGGACAGGGGATAAGGGATACGCAGTATTTT. Its protein product is CASSAGQGIRDTQYF. The genes are TRBV10-1 and TRBJ2-3, with TRBD1 matching 10 bases. Germline V gene data show CDR1 as WNHNN and CDR2 as SYGVQD (reference sequence). Germline trimming cut 4 bases from V and 6 bases from J; bases unmatched to any gene: 7. CDR3 size: 15 residues.

The V call is TRBV4-1, the J call TRBJ2-3; the D is unclear. Germline loops: CDR1 MGHRA, CDR2 YSYEKL. V gave up 0 bases and J gave up 4 bases, with 8 bases separating them. The CDR3 is 14 amino acids. The CDR3 DNA reads TGCGCCAGCAGCCAAGATCCGGCTTCAGATACGCAGTATTTT. This gives the protein CASSQDPASDTQYF.

This chain links TRBV15 with TRBJ2-1; 9 bases line up with TRBD1. Per germline, CDR1 LNHNV and CDR2 YYDKDF (reference sequence). CDR3 size: 15 residues. J lost 9 bases, V lost 0 bases, and 6 bases had no gene match. CDR3 loop: CATSRDRTGVSEQFF. The CDR3 coding sequence is TGTGCCACCAGCAGAGATAGGACAGGGGTGAGTGAGCAGTTCTTC.

This clone was seen once. The J gene is TRBJ2-3, the V gene TRBV19; TRBD2 matches 7 bases. The CDR3 sequence is 14 residues long. CDR1 and CDR2 (germline): LNHDA, SQIVND (reference sequence). Trimming at V came to 0 bases and at J to 14 bases, leaving 11 bases not matched to a gene. The CDR3 region is CASSIDWEAGIVYF. DNA of the CDR3: TGTGCCAGTAGTATAGATTGGGAAGCGGGAATTGTGTATTTT.

The chain carries TRBV28 and TRBJ1-2; D is uncertain. The CDR3 is 15 amino acids. Germline V gene lookup returns CDR1 MDHEN and CDR2 SYDVKM. Trimming left V 4 bases short and J 2 bases short, with 14 bases between. The CDR3 sequence is CASSSPRPGNYGYTF. For the CDR3, the DNA is TGTGCCAGCAGTTCCCCCCGGCCGGGCAACTATGGCTACACCTTC.

The chain links TRBV7-2 to TRBJ2-1; 8 bases are a match to TRBD2. V shed 5 bases and J 8 bases; nucleotides not matched to a gene: 11. The CDR3 is 15 amino acids. Germline V gene data show CDR1 as SGHTA and CDR2 as FQGNSA. The CDR3 sequence is CASSPREGQRYEQFF. CDR3 in DNA: TGTGCCAGCAGCCCACGGGAGGGCCAAAGGTATGAGCAGTTCTTC.

The V gene is TRBV5-4, the J gene TRBJ2-5; 8 nucleotides line up with TRBD1. The CDR3 has 15 amino acids. V shed 6 bases and J 3 bases; nucleotides not matched to a gene: 10. Germline CDR1 is SGHNT and CDR2 is YYREEE (reference sequence). Written as DNA, the CDR3 is TGTGCCAGCAACCAAGGACAGGGCAACAAAGAGACCCAGTACTTC. It is translated as CASNQGQGNKETQYF.

This chain uses TRBV2 with TRBJ2-3, with D perhaps matching TRBD2 (6 bases). The CDR3 totals 13 residues. Trimming stripped 7 bases from V and 4 bases from J, with 12 bases between. Germline CDR1 SNHLY, CDR2 FYNNEI. CDR3 sequence reads: CASTLGTADTQYF. The CDR3 DNA is TGTGCCAGCACCCTGGGGACTGCAGATACGCAGTATTTT.

The chain is built from TRBV6-5 and TRBJ2-1; D possibly matches TRBD1 or TRBD2 (6 bases each). The germline gives CDR1 MNHEY, CDR2 SVGAGI. The CDR3 sequence is 14 residues long. Trimming removed 8 bases at V and 6 bases at J, with 17 bases between. The CDR3, as DNA: TGTGCCAGCCAACCTAGCGACAGGATCAATGAGCAGTTCTTC. Amino acid sequence: CASQPSDRINEQFF.

Concerning this clone: This specimen includes other DNA sequences encoding the same CDR3. The V call is TRBV5-1, the J call TRBJ1-3; possibly TRBD1 for D (6 bases). The ends were cut back, 5 bases at V and 4 bases at J, with 16 bases in the middle. CDR1 is SGHRS and CDR2 is YFSETQ in the germline V gene. The CDR3 totals 15 residues. The CDR3 loop reads CASSLTGLSGNTIYF. The DNA of the CDR3 is TGCGCCAGCAGTCTGACAGGTTTATCAGGAAACACCATATATTTT.

J is TRBJ2-7 and V is TRBV5-1; 7 nucleotides line up with TRBD1. V was pared by 4 bases and J by 2 bases, with 6 bases of the junction left unmatched. Germline loops: CDR1 SGHRS, CDR2 YFSETQ. The length of the CDR3 is 14 residues. The CDR3 coding sequence is TGCGCCAGCAGCACACAGGGGCCCCCCTACGAGCAGTACTTC. Translation: CASSTQGPPYEQYF.

The rearrangement uses TRBV6-5 and TRBJ2-1; 8 bases are a match to TRBD2. Germline values: CDR1 MNHEY, CDR2 SVGAGI. The ends lost 8 bases at V and 10 bases at J; junction bases unmatched: 16. The CDR3 consists of 15 residues. CDR3 nucleotide sequence: TGTGCCAGCCAAACCCAGGGGACTAGTCCGAGGGAGCAGTTCTTC. Translation gives CASQTQGTSPREQFF.